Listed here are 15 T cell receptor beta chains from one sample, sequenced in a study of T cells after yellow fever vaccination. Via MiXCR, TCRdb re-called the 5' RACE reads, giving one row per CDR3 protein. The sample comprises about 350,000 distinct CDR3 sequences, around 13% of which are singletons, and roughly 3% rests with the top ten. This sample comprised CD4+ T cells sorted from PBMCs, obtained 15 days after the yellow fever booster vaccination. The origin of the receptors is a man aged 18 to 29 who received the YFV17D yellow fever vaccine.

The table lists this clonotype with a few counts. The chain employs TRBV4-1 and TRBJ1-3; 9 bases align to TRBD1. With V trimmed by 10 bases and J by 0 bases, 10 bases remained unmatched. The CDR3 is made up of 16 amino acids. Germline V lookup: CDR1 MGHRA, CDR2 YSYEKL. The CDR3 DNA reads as TGCGCCACTTCGAAACAGGGGGCCCACTCTGGAAACACCATATATTTT. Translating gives CATSKQGAHSGNTIYF.

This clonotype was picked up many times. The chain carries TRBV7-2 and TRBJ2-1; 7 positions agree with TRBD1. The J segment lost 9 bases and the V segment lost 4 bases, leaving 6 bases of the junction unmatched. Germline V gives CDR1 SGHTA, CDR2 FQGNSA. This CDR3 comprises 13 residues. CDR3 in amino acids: CASSYPRQGEQFF. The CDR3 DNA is TGTGCCAGCAGCTACCCTCGACAGGGTGAGCAGTTCTTC. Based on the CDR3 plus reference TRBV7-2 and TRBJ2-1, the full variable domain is GAGVSQSPSNKVTEKGKDVELRCDPISGHTALYWYRQSLGQGLEFLIYFQGNSAPDKSGLPSDRFSAERTGGSVSTLTIQRTQQEDSAVYLCASSYPRQGEQFFGPGTRLTVL.

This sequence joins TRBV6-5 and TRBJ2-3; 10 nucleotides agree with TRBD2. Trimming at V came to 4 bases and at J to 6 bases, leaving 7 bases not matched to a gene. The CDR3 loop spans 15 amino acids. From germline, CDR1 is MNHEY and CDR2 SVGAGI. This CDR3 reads CASSSRASGGDTQYF. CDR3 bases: TGTGCCAGCAGTTCGCGAGCTAGCGGGGGTGATACGCAGTATTTT.

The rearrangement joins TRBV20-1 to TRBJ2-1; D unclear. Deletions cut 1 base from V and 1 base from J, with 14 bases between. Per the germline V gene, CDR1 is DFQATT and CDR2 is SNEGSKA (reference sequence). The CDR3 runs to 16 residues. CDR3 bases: TGCAGTGCTAGAGTCCCCCGATCGGGTTCCTACAATGAGCAGTTCTTC. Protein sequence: CSARVPRSGSYNEQFF.

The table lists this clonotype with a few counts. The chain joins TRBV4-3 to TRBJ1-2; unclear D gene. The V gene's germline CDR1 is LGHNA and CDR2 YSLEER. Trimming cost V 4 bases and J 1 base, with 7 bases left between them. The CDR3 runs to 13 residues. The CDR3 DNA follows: TGCGCCAGCAGCCCCCGGAATAACTATGGCTACACCTTC. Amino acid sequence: CASSPRNNYGYTF.

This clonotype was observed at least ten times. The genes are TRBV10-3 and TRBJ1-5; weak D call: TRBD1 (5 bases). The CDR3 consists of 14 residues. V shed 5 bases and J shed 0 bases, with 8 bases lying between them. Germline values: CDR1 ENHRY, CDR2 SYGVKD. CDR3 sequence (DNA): TGTGCCATCAGTCCCGACAGTAGCAATCAGCCCCAGCATTTT. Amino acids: CAISPDSSNQPQHF.

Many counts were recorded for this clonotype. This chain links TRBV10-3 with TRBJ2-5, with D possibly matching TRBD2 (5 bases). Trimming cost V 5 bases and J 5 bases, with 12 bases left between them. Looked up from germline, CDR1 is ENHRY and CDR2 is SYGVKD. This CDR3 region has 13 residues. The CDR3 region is CAISPRDLETQYF. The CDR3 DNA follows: TGTGCCATCAGTCCGAGGGATCTGGAGACCCAGTACTTC.

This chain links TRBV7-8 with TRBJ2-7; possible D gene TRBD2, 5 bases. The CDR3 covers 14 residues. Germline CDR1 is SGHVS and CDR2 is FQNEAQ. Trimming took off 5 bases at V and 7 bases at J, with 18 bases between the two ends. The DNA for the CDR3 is TGTGCCAGCAGCCCCATTGTTGTCCGAGGGGAGCAGTACGTC. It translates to CASSPIVVRGEQYV.

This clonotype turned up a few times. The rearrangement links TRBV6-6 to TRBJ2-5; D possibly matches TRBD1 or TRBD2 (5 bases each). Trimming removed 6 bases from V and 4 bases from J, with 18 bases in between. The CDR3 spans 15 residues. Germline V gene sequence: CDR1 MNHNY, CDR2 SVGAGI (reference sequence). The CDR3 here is CASRLPRVGAETQYF. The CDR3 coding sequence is TGTGCCAGCAGGCTACCCAGGGTCGGGGCAGAGACCCAGTACTTC.

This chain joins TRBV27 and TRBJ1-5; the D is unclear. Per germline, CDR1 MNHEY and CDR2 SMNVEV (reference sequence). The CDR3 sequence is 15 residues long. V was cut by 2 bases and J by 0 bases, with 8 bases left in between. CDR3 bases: TGTGCCAGCAGTTTACAGCCTTATAGCAATCAGCCCCAGCATTTT. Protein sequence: CASSLQPYSNQPQHF.

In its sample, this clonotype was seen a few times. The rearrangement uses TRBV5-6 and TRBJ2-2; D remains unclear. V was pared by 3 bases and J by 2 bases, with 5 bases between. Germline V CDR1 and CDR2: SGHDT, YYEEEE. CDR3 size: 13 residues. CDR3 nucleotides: TGTGCCAGCAGCTCCCATAACACCGGGGAGCTGTTTTTT. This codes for CASSSHNTGELFF.

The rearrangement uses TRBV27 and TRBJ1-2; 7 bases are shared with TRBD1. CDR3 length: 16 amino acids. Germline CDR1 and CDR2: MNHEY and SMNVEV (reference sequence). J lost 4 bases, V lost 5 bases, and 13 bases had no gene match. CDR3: CASSLIGRDSPYGYTF. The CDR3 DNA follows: TGTGCCAGCAGTCTCATCGGCAGGGACAGCCCCTATGGCTACACCTTC.

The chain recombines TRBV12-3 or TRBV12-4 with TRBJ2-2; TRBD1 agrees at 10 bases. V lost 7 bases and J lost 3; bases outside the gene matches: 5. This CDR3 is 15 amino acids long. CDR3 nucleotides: TGTGCCAGCATCACCGGACAGGGGGACACCGGGGAGCTGTTTTTT. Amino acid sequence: CASITGQGDTGELFF.

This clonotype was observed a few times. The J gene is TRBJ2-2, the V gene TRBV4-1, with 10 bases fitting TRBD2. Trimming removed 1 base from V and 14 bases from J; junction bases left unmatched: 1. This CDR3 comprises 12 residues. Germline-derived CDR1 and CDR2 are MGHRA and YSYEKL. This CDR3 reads CASSQVAGGLFF. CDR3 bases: TGCGCCAGCAGCCAAGTAGCGGGGGGCCTGTTTTTT.

DNA for the CDR3: TGTGCCAGCTCTCTACAGGGACAGATGAACACTGAAGCTTTCTTT. Encoded protein: CASSLQGQMNTEAFF. The V gene is TRBV18, the J gene TRBJ1-1, with 7 positions matching TRBD1. This CDR3 has 15 amino acids. The junction had 7 bases not matched to a gene; V was cut back by 6 bases and J by 0 bases. Per germline, CDR1 KGHSH and CDR2 LQKENI.